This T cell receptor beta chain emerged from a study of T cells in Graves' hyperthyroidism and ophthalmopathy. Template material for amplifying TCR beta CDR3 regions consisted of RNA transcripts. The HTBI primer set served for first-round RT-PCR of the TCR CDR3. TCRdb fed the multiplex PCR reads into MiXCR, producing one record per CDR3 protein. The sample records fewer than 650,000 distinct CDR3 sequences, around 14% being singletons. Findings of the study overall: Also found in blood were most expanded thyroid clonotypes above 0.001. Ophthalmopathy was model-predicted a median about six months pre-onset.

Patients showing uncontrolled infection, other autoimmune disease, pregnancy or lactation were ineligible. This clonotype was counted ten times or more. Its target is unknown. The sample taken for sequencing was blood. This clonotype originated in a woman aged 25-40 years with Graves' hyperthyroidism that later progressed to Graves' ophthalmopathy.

Here the CDR3 DNA reads TGTGCCAGCAGTGGTGTGAGGACAGGGACCGGGGAGCTGTTTTTT. It codes for CASSGVRTGTGELFF. The chain combines TRBV2 with TRBJ2-2; 8 nucleotides match TRBD1. The CDR3 runs to 15 residues. Germline-derived CDR1 and CDR2 are SNHLY and FYNNEI. The trim removed 4 bases at V and 5 bases at J, leaving 6 bases unmatched.